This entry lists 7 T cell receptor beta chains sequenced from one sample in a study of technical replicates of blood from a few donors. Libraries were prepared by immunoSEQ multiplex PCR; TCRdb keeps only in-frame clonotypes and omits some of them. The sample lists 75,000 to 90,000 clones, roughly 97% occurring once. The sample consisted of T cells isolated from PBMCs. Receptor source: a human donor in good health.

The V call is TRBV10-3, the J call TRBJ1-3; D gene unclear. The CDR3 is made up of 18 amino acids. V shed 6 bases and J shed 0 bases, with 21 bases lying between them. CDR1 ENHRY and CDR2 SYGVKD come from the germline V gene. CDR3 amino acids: CAIRTNEGFAFSGNTIYF. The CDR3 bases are TGTGCCATCAGGACCAACGAGGGATTCGCCTTCTCTGGAAACACCATATATTTT.

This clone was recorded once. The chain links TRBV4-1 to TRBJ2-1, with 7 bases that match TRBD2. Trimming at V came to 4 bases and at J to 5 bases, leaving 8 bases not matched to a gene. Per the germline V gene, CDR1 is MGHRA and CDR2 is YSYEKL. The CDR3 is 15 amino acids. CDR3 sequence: CASSRQSGMNNEQFF. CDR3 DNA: TGCGCCAGCAGCCGTCAGAGCGGGATGAACAATGAGCAGTTCTTC.

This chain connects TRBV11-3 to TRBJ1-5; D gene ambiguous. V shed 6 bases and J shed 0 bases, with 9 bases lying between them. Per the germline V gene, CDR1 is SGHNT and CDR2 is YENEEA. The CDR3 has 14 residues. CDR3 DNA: TGTGCCAGCAGGCTGAGTTCTAGCAATCAGCCCCAGCATTTT. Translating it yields CASRLSSSNQPQHF.

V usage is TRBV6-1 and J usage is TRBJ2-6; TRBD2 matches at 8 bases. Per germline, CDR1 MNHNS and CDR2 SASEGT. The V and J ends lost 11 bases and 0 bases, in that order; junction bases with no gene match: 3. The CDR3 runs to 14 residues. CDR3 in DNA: TGTGCCCCCGGGGGGGGCTCTGGGGCCAACGTCCTGACTTTC. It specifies CAPGGGSGANVLTF.

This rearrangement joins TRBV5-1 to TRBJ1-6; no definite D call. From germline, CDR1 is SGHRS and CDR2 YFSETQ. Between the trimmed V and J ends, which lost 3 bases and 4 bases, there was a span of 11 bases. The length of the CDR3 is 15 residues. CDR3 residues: CASSSRTDYNSPLHF. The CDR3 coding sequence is TGCGCCAGCAGCTCCAGGACTGATTATAATTCACCCCTCCACTTT.

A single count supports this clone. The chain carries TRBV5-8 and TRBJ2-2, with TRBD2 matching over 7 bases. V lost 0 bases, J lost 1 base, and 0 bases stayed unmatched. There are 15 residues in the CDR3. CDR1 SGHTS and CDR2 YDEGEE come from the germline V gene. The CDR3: CASSLGGRNTGELFF. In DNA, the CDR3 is TGTGCCAGCAGCTTGGGCGGGAGGAACACCGGGGAGCTGTTTTTT.

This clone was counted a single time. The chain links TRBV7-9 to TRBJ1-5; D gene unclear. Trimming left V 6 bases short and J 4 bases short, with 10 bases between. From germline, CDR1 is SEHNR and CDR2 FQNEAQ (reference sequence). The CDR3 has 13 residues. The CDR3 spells CASRSEGNQPQHF. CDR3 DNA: TGTGCCAGCAGGTCTGAGGGAAATCAGCCCCAGCATTTT.